The 7 T cell receptor beta chains in this list originate from one sample, sequenced in a study of technical replicates of blood from a handful of donors. Some clones are missing from TCRdb's copy, which holds only in-frame ones; the method was immunoSEQ multiplex PCR. In the table there are about 75,000 clones, around 92% of which are singletons. The sequenced sample consisted of T cells isolated from PBMCs. These receptors originate from a human donor in good health. Some clones in this sample may be carry-over from other donors' samples.

This clone has more than one count but fewer than ten. The chain is built from TRBV6-5 and TRBJ1-1; D unclear. V gave up 8 bases and J gave up 5 bases, with 9 bases separating them. The CDR3 covers 11 residues. Germline V gene sequence: CDR1 MNHEY, CDR2 SVGAGI. CDR3 loop: CASQDGTEAFF. The CDR3, as DNA: TGTGCCAGCCAGGATGGGACTGAAGCTTTCTTT.

The chain carries TRBV25-1 and TRBJ1-1; the D gene is possibly TRBD1 (6 bases). Between the trimmed V and J ends, which lost 7 bases and 0 bases, there was a span of 12 bases. CDR3 length: 14 residues. In germline, CDR1 is MGHDK, CDR2 SYGVNS. CDR3 bases: TGTGCCAGCACCTCAGGGGAAATGAACACTGAAGCTTTCTTT. Translated, it gives CASTSGEMNTEAFF.

The J gene is TRBJ1-1, the V gene TRBV4-1; D call uncertain. The V end was cut by 0 bases, the J end by 7 bases, with 9 bases between. Per germline, CDR1 MGHRA and CDR2 YSYEKL. The length of the CDR3 is 13 residues. The CDR3 DNA sequence: TGCGCCAGCAGCCAAGACCGTAGTAATGAAGCTTTCTTT. The encoded protein is CASSQDRSNEAFF.

This chain links TRBV20-1 with TRBJ1-2; D is undetermined. Per germline, CDR1 DFQATT and CDR2 SNEGSKA (reference sequence). The CDR3 runs 11 residues. Trimming removed 3 bases at V and 7 bases at J, with 9 bases between. This CDR3 is CSARFPGGYTF. CDR3 nucleotide sequence: TGCAGTGCTAGGTTCCCGGGTGGCTACACCTTC.

This clone occurred once. The chain carries TRBV7-9 and TRBJ2-5, with D unclear. The V end lost 6 bases, the J end lost 5 bases, and 7 bases lay between the germline ends. The CDR3 consists of 11 residues. Germline V gene lookup returns CDR1 SEHNR and CDR2 FQNEAQ (reference sequence). CDR3 DNA: TGTGCCAGCAGGTTGCGGGAGACCCAGTACTTC. Translation gives CASRLRETQYF.

This chain connects TRBV10-1 to TRBJ2-7; 9 nucleotides line up with TRBD2. CDR1 WNHNN and CDR2 SYGVQD come from the germline V gene (reference sequence). The CDR3 is 15 residues long. After removal of 6 bases from V and 3 bases from J, the junction contained 9 bases not matched to a gene. CDR3: CASSPPGTSRYEQYF. The CDR3 DNA reads as TGCGCCAGCAGCCCTCCCGGGACTAGCCGCTACGAGCAGTACTTC.

J is TRBJ2-7 and V is TRBV6-1; no definite D call. CDR3 length: 11 residues. Between the trimmed V and J ends, which lost 3 bases and 3 bases, there was a span of 3 bases. CDR1 and CDR2 (germline): MNHNS, SASEGT. The CDR3 here is CASSDYYEQYF. For the CDR3, the DNA is TGTGCCAGCAGTGACTACTACGAGCAGTACTTC.